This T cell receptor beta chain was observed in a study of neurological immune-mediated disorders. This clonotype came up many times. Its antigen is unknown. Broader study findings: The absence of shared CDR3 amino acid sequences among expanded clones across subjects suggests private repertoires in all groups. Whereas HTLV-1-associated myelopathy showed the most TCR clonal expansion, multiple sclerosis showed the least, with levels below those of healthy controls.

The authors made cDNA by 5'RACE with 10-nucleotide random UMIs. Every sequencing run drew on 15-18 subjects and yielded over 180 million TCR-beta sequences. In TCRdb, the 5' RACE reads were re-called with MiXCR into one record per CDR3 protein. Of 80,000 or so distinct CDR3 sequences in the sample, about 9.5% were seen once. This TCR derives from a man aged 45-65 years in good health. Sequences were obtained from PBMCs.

CDR3 coding DNA: TGCAGCGCCCGAAGGAGCCAGGGGGAGGAAAAACTGTTTTTT. Amino acids: CSARRSQGEEKLFF. The genes are TRBV29-1 and TRBJ1-4; TRBD1 matches 7 bases. The CDR3 covers 14 residues. Germline CDR1 reads SQVTM; CDR2 reads ANQGSEA. Losses at the gene ends were 7 bases for V and 8 bases for J; bases not matched to a gene: 13.